This entry concerns a single T cell receptor (beta chain). Authors' data handling: Amplification of reference gene primers provided the estimated nucleated cell counts. The protocol was immunoSEQ multiplex PCR, while the TCRdb copy is restricted to in-frame clones and leaves out a portion. V and J calls and clone size are copied from that table; D and trimming were computed from the DNA. The sample carries about 31,000 clones, 89% recorded once. The data originate from a study of blood T cell repertoires in COVID-19. The germline CDR1 and CDR2 sequences are SGHVS and FQNEAQ. The V end was cut by 2 bases, the J end by 1 base, with 15 bases between. The CDR3 is 17 residues long.

The rearrangement joins TRBV7-8 to TRBJ1-5; tentative D call: TRBD1 (5 bases). Material: peripheral blood. The receptor comes from a middle-aged woman with active or convalescent COVID-19. The CDR3 here is CASSLMEGITSNQPQHF. DNA for the CDR3: TGTGCCAGCAGCTTAATGGAGGGGATTACCAGCAATCAGCCCCAGCATTTT.